This passage covers 9 T cell receptor beta chains from one sample sequenced in a study of regulatory T cells in long-lasting Graves disease. The authors built TCR beta libraries using iRepertoire HTBI primers and Arm-PCR of CDR3 regions. TCRdb ran MiXCR on the multiplex PCR reads and lists one entry per CDR3 protein. Of approximately 230,000 distinct CDR3 sequences listed, 18% are singletons. As to time point: newly diagnosed GD, antithyroid drugs for less than 3 months. Isolated PBMC RNA provided the starting material for the TCR library. The material sequenced was peripheral blood mononuclear cells (PBMCs), taken at new diagnosis, from a patient treated with antithyroid drugs. Receptors originate from a female donor with Graves disease.

For this clonotype: The CDR3 end shows no conserved phenylalanine or tryptophan, and so a read error is likely. The gene calls are TRBV5-8 and TRBJ1-1, with no clear D. This CDR3 comprises 13 residues. Germline lookup yields CDR1 SGHTS and CDR2 YDEGEE. CDR3 sequence: CASSLGSLGGAFL. The CDR3, as DNA: TGCGCCAGCAGCTTAGGCAGCCTCGGTGGGGCTTTCCTT.

This chain links TRBV6-2 or TRBV6-3 with TRBJ2-7; the match to TRBD2 covers 9 bases. The V gene end was trimmed by 3 bases and the J gene end by 3 bases; junction bases not matched to a gene: 3. From germline, CDR1 is MNHEY and CDR2 SVGEGT. The CDR3 runs to 14 residues. The CDR3 reads CASSYEAGGYEQYF. CDR3 bases: TGTGCCAGCAGTTATGAAGCGGGAGGCTACGAGCAGTACTTC.

As regards this clonotype: One base separates it from a far larger clone, so it is likely a read error. V usage is TRBV11-2 and J usage is TRBJ2-7; no firm D call. Per the germline V gene, CDR1 is SGHAT and CDR2 is FQNNGV. V was trimmed by 1 base and J by 7 bases, leaving 17 bases between them. This CDR3 has 15 residues. CDR3 amino acids: CASSLGLGNYNEQYF. CDR3 nucleotide sequence: TGTGCCAGCAGCTTAGGGTTGGGAAATTACAATGAGCAGTACTTC.

V is TRBV19 and J is TRBJ1-1; 7 bases match TRBD1. V gave up 10 bases and J gave up 3 bases; unmatched junction bases: 14. This CDR3 is built from 15 residues. Germline V gives CDR1 LNHDA, CDR2 SQIVND (reference sequence). Written as DNA, the CDR3 is TGTGCCACACCCGGGACAGAGGAATTTCACACTGAAGCTTTCTTT. As protein: CATPGTEEFHTEAFF.

This clonotype has ten or more counts. The chain employs TRBV20-1 and TRBJ2-3; TRBD2 matches 9 bases. V trimming: 3 bases; J trimming: 3 bases; junction bases outside the gene matches: 13. The CDR3 has 17 amino acids. Germline-derived CDR1 and CDR2 are DFQATT and SNEGSKA (reference sequence). CDR3 loop: CSARDSQSGRRTDTQYF. The CDR3 nucleotides read TGCAGTGCTAGGGACTCACAAAGCGGGAGGCGAACAGATACGCAGTATTTT.

This clonotype was counted between two and nine times. V and J are TRBV4-1 and TRBJ2-2, with a possible D match to TRBD1 (6 bases). Germline V gives CDR1 MGHRA, CDR2 YSYEKL. This CDR3 is 13 amino acids long. Between the trimmed V and J ends, which lost 0 bases and 8 bases, there was a span of 7 bases. CDR3 in DNA: TGCGCCAGCAGCCAAGAAGGGGGAGGGGAGCTGTTTTTT. Translation: CASSQEGGGELFF.

In this sample, this clonotype turned up many times. The chain employs TRBV7-9 and TRBJ2-5, with D possibly called TRBD1 or TRBD2 (5 bases each). V lost 5 bases and J lost 10, with 14 bases in between. The CDR3 is made up of 12 amino acids. Germline CDR1 reads SEHNR; CDR2 reads FQNEAQ (reference sequence). CDR3 sequence (DNA): TGTGCCAGCAGCCTTGGTAATGGGGGCCAGTACTTC. This encodes CASSLGNGGQYF.

The chain has TRBV20-1 and TRBJ1-1, with D possibly TRBD1 on 6 matching bases. Germline assignment: CDR1 DFQATT and CDR2 SNEGSKA (reference sequence). Between the trimmed V and J ends, which lost 0 bases and 4 bases, there was a span of 12 bases. The CDR3 consists of 14 residues. DNA of the CDR3: TGCAGTGCTAGAGATGGGGGGCCTGGCACTGAAGCTTTCTTT. This sequence encodes CSARDGGPGTEAFF.

This clonotype has a count of ten or more. The chain uses TRBV12-3 or TRBV12-4 and TRBJ2-3; D is unresolved. The CDR3 is 16 residues long. Trimming left V 8 bases short and J 0 bases short, with 18 bases between. The CDR3 DNA is TGTGCCAGCTCCCTGGGAACAGCATCTAGCACAGATACGCAGTATTTT. It specifies CASSLGTASSTDTQYF.